This entry lists 26 T cell receptor beta chains sequenced from one sample in a study of T cell repertoires in cytomegalovirus infection. TCRdb reanalysed the reads using MiXCR and keeps one entry per CDR3 protein. This table has hundreds of thousands of distinct CDR3 sequences, 17% appearing once. The sequenced sample consisted of PBMCs. All receptors come from a human donor in good health (CMV status not recorded). Some clones in this sample may be carry-over from other donors' samples.

The chain uses TRBV12-5 and TRBJ2-1, with D perhaps TRBD1 (5 bases). The CDR3 consists of 13 residues. Per germline, CDR1 LGHNT and CDR2 FRNRAP. Trimming took 1 base from V and 10 from J, leaving 11 bases between them. In nucleotides, the CDR3 is TGTGCTAGTGGTTTGGGCCAGGGCAGGGAGCAGTTCTTC. Translated: CASGLGQGREQFF.

The chain joins TRBV29-1 to TRBJ2-2; 9 nucleotides match TRBD1. Germline assignment: CDR1 SQVTM and CDR2 ANQGSEA. CDR3 length equals 11 residues. CDR3 sequence: CETGGTGELFF. The CDR3 region has the DNA TGCGAGACAGGGGGCACCGGGGAGCTGTTTTTT.

This clonotype was counted many times. The genes are TRBV7-2 and TRBJ1-1; D possibly corresponds to TRBD1 (5 bases). Trimming removed 1 base at V and 0 bases at J, with 12 bases between. From germline, CDR1 is SGHTA and CDR2 FQGNSA. This CDR3 spans 16 amino acids. CDR3 sequence reads: CASSLGAGSVNTEAFF. The CDR3 nucleotides are TGTGCCAGCAGCTTAGGGGCAGGGTCGGTGAACACTGAAGCTTTCTTT.

The rearrangement uses TRBV20-1 and TRBJ1-4; no firm D call. The CDR3 is 14 amino acids. CDR1 DFQATT and CDR2 SNEGSKA come from the germline V gene (reference sequence). V lost 3 bases and J lost 0, with 8 bases in between. The CDR3 spells CSARTSSTNEKLFF. Here the CDR3 DNA reads TGCAGTGCTAGGACTTCTTCAACTAATGAAAAACTGTTTTTT.

This clonotype was seen repeatedly, ten times or more. The chain links TRBV7-8 to TRBJ2-3, with unresolved D. Germline CDR1 reads SGHVS; CDR2 reads FQNEAQ. V lost 1 base, J lost 8 bases, and 10 bases lay in between. The CDR3 is 13 amino acids. The CDR3 nucleotides are TGTGCCAGCAGCTTAGTAAAGGAAGGTACGCAGTATTTT. Amino acid sequence: CASSLVKEGTQYF.

Concerning this clonotype: The missing conserved phenylalanine or tryptophan at the end of this CDR3 makes a read error likely. The chain uses TRBV11-2 and TRBJ2-5; D call uncertain. The germline gives CDR1 SGHAT, CDR2 FQNNGV. The CDR3 is 18 amino acids. V lost 0 bases to trimming and J lost 2 bases, with 19 bases between them. In DNA, the CDR3 is TGTGCCAGCAGCTTAGATTACACGGCTCCCACGAAACAAGAGACCCAGTACTAC. Translating gives CASSLDYTAPTKQETQYY.

V is TRBV6-5 and J is TRBJ2-3; possibly TRBD1 or TRBD2 for D (5 bases each). The CDR3 spans 16 residues. The V end was cut by 0 bases, the J end by 1 base, with 11 bases between. Germline V gene sequence: CDR1 MNHEY, CDR2 SVGAGI. CDR3 nucleotides: TGTGCCAGCAGTTACTCGAGGGGATTGGGCACAGATACGCAGTATTTT. The encoded protein is CASSYSRGLGTDTQYF.

This clonotype was observed a handful of times. The chain combines TRBV12-3 or TRBV12-4 with TRBJ2-3; weak D call: TRBD2 (5 bases). Deletions cut 5 bases from V and 2 bases from J, with 14 bases between. The CDR3 spans 15 residues. The chain's CDR3 is CASSNGIRHTDTQYF. For the CDR3, the DNA is TGTGCCAGCAGTAACGGGATTCGCCACACAGATACGCAGTATTTT.

The chain couples TRBV27 to TRBJ2-7; D is undetermined. CDR1 MNHEY and CDR2 SMNVEV come from the germline V gene (reference sequence). The CDR3 loop spans 17 amino acids. V shed 4 bases and J shed 6 bases, with 25 bases lying between them. CDR3 DNA: TGTGCCAGCAGTTCTCGTGGTGGGGTAGGCGCTAAGGGCGAGCAGTACTTC. This codes for CASSSRGGVGAKGEQYF.

This clonotype was detected ten times or more. The chain is built from TRBV20-1 and TRBJ1-2; possibly TRBD1 for D (5 bases). The CDR3 loop spans 15 amino acids. In germline, CDR1 is DFQATT, CDR2 SNEGSKA (reference sequence). Trimming took off 6 bases at V and 0 bases at J, with 17 bases between the two ends. In nucleotides, the CDR3 is TGCAGTGCGGGGGGTAACAGCTTAGCTAACTATGGCTACACCTTC. Translated: CSAGGNSLANYGYTF.

The V and J genes are TRBV11-2 and TRBJ2-5, with 7 bases identical to TRBD1. Per germline, CDR1 SGHAT and CDR2 FQNNGV. This CDR3 is built from 16 residues. Trimming took 5 bases from V and 4 from J; bases not matched to a gene: 13. In DNA form, the CDR3 reads TGTGCCAGCAGCCGAACACTGGGGGACAGTCCAGAGACCCAGTACTTC. This codes for CASSRTLGDSPETQYF.

This clonotype was seen repeatedly, ten times or more. The J gene is TRBJ1-2, the V gene TRBV12-3 or TRBV12-4; D may be TRBD1 (6 bases). Trimming took 4 bases from V and 6 from J, leaving 21 bases between them. This CDR3 spans 16 amino acids. The CDR3 bases are TGTGCCAGCAGTTCCACCCCGGTGGGGGGCTTTGATGGCTACACCTTC. This encodes CASSSTPVGGFDGYTF.

Many counts were recorded for this clonotype. The chain is built from TRBV7-2 and TRBJ2-5; TRBD2 might be the D (5 bases). Trimming removed 7 bases at V and 5 bases at J, with 17 bases between. The CDR3 consists of 14 residues. CDR1 and CDR2 from the germline V gene are SGHTA and FQGNSA. The CDR3 nucleotides are TGTGCCAGCAATGTAGCCGGGGTGGCGGAGACCCAGTACTTC. Its protein is CASNVAGVAETQYF.

There are a few counts of this clonotype. This chain links TRBV5-8 with TRBJ1-6; D not resolved. Germline CDR1 and CDR2: SGHTS and YDEGEE. Deletions cut 2 bases from V and 7 bases from J, with 7 bases between. The CDR3 contains 13 residues. CDR3 sequence: CASSFDRNSPLHF. CDR3 nucleotides: TGTGCCAGCAGCTTCGATCGGAATTCACCCCTCCACTTT.

This clonotype showed up just a few times. This chain joins TRBV24-1 and TRBJ2-3; D may be TRBD1 or TRBD2 (6 bases each). CDR3 length: 14 amino acids. Germline loops: CDR1 KGHDR, CDR2 SFDVKD. V was cut by 5 bases and J by 4 bases, with 12 bases left in between. CDR3 amino acids: CATSGRGWADTQYF. CDR3 in DNA: TGTGCCACCAGTGGGAGGGGGTGGGCAGATACGCAGTATTTT.

This clonotype was counted ten times or more. The rearrangement joins TRBV7-2 to TRBJ2-7, with D possibly being TRBD2 (6 bases). V dropped 4 bases and J dropped 0 bases, with 28 bases sitting between them. The CDR3 runs to 20 residues. Looked up from germline, CDR1 is SGHTA and CDR2 is FQGNSA. The CDR3 is CASSSRSGDSHKASSYEQYF. The CDR3 DNA reads as TGTGCCAGCAGCTCAAGGTCTGGGGACTCCCACAAAGCGAGCTCCTACGAGCAGTACTTC.

The chain has TRBV20-1 and TRBJ2-5; 9 bases are a match to TRBD1. The CDR3 runs to 15 residues. The germline V gene has CDR1 DFQATT and CDR2 SNEGSKA (reference sequence). V lost 5 bases and J lost 2; bases outside the gene matches: 9. DNA of the CDR3: TGCAGTGCTCCGGGACAGGGAGGGGAGCAAGAGACCCAGTACTTC. Translated: CSAPGQGGEQETQYF.

This clonotype was seen a handful of times. The chain links TRBV7-3 to TRBJ2-7; a weak D match, TRBD2 (6 bases). CDR1 is SGHTA and CDR2 is FQGTGA in the germline V gene. This CDR3 is 13 amino acids long. Trimming took 5 bases from V and 5 from J, leaving 13 bases between them. The CDR3 loop is CASSPVGGDEQYF. CDR3 nucleotide sequence: TGTGCCAGCAGCCCGGTTGGCGGGGACGAGCAGTACTTC.

This clonotype was picked up many times. V is TRBV7-9 and J is TRBJ1-3; maybe TRBD1 (5 bases). The V end lost 6 bases, the J end lost 0 bases, and 24 bases lay between the germline ends. CDR1 is SEHNR and CDR2 is FQNEAQ in the germline V gene (reference sequence). The CDR3 is 19 residues long. CDR3 in DNA: TGTGCCAGCAGTCAACCCCCCGGGACCGCGTCACTCTCTGGAAACACCATATATTTT. Its protein is CASSQPPGTASLSGNTIYF.

V gene TRBV11-1 combines with J gene TRBJ2-7; no firm D call. V lost 2 bases and J lost 8, with 22 bases in between. CDR1 is SGHAT and CDR2 is FQDESV in the germline V gene (reference sequence). There are 16 residues in the CDR3. Written as DNA, the CDR3 is TGTGCCAGCAGCTTATTAGGGTCCGAACCAACTCCAAAGCAGTACTTC. Translated, it gives CASSLLGSEPTPKQYF.

The table lists this clonotype with many counts. V gene TRBV12-3 or TRBV12-4 combines with J gene TRBJ2-4; 8 nucleotides line up with TRBD2. There are 15 residues in the CDR3. V lost 6 bases to trimming and J lost 4 bases; unmatched junction nucleotides: 8. As DNA, the CDR3 is TGTGCCAGCAGCAACCCCGGGGGGGCTAAAAACATTCAGTACTTC. Amino acids: CASSNPGGAKNIQYF.

The rearrangement joins TRBV4-3 to TRBJ2-5; 12 nucleotides match TRBD2. The CDR3 contains 18 residues. Germline V gene sequence: CDR1 LGHNA, CDR2 YSLEER. Germline trimming cut 1 base from V and 4 bases from J; bases unmatched to any gene: 10. CDR3 bases: TGCGCCAGCAGCCAAGTGCCTAGCGGGGGGGCGGTCGGAGAGACCCAGTACTTC. Protein: CASSQVPSGGAVGETQYF.

This clonotype was counted a few times. The V gene is TRBV28, the J gene TRBJ1-2; 7 bases align to TRBD1. Germline-derived CDR1 and CDR2 are MDHEN and SYDVKM. V trimming: 6 bases; J trimming: 1 base; junction bases outside the gene matches: 5. The CDR3 loop spans 14 amino acids. The CDR3 sequence is CASSSGQRNYGYTF. The CDR3 DNA is TGTGCCAGCAGCTCGGGACAGCGTAACTATGGCTACACCTTC.

This clonotype has at least ten counts. The chain is built from TRBV27 and TRBJ2-1; perhaps TRBD2 as D (6 bases). Germline CDR1 MNHEY, CDR2 SMNVEV (reference sequence). V lost 2 bases and J 1 base, leaving 12 bases between the germline ends. CDR3 length equals 16 residues. The CDR3 loop is CASSLAYRGSYNEQFF. In nucleotides, the CDR3 is TGTGCCAGCAGTTTAGCGTACCGGGGGTCCTACAATGAGCAGTTCTTC.

The V gene is TRBV27, the J gene TRBJ1-6, with a weak D call TRBD1 (5 bases). This CDR3 is built from 21 residues. Germline V gives CDR1 MNHEY, CDR2 SMNVEV (reference sequence). The V end was cut by 7 bases, the J end by 4 bases, with 32 bases between. CDR3 residues: CASTTATTLRGGRGYNSPLHF. The CDR3 nucleotides are TGTGCCAGCACCACCGCTACCACTCTCCGGGGAGGAAGGGGTTATAATTCACCCCTCCACTTT.

This chain uses TRBV6-1 with TRBJ2-1; D not certain. Germline V gene sequence: CDR1 MNHNS, CDR2 SASEGT. This CDR3 has 15 amino acids. Trimming took off 4 bases at V and 4 bases at J, with 14 bases between the two ends. In DNA form, the CDR3 reads TGTGCCAGCAGTGTTCAGGTTGTTCAATACAATGAGCAGTTCTTC. This sequence encodes CASSVQVVQYNEQFF.